This TCR beta chain was sequenced in a study of shared clonotypes between healthy human individuals. Assay used: immunoSEQ multiplex PCR; TCRdb lists only in-frame clones, some missing. The table records over 850,000 clones, about 80% of them present only once. V lost 3 bases and J lost 5, with 10 bases in between. Per germline, CDR1 LGHNA and CDR2 YNFKEQ. The CDR3 contains 13 residues. The clonotype was recovered from a man between 18 and 29 years old in good health. Some clones in this sample may be carry-over from other donors' samples. The gene calls are TRBV4-2 and TRBJ2-5, with D possibly being TRBD2 (5 bases). Sequencing was carried out using memory CD4+ T cells from PBMCs. Subset described: CD45RA-negative fraction. The CDR3 DNA reads TGTGCCAGCAGCCAGAGCGGCGAGGAGACCCAGTACTTC. The encoded protein is CASSQSGEETQYF.